Below are 20 T cell receptor beta chains sequenced from a single sample in a study of blood T cell repertoires in COVID-19. Profiled with immunoSEQ multiplex PCR; TCRdb holds only in-frame clones, not every one. Of about 140,000 clones listed, over 80% are singletons. The sequenced material came from peripheral blood. The receptors were sampled from a woman in her 50s with acute or convalescent COVID-19.

V gene TRBV7-9 combines with J gene TRBJ1-1; the D gene is possibly TRBD1 (5 bases). Trimming pared 2 bases from V and 11 bases from J, leaving 18 bases between. CDR1 is SEHNR, CDR2 FQNEAQ, per germline (reference sequence). The CDR3 is 14 residues long. The CDR3: CASSLWDSYKWAFF. The CDR3 DNA is TGTGCCAGCAGCTTATGGGACTCTTATAAGTGGGCTTTCTTT.

V and J are TRBV2 and TRBJ2-7; no reliable D call. The CDR3 covers 12 residues. CDR1 is SNHLY and CDR2 is FYNNEI in the germline V gene. The V gene lost 4 bases and the J gene lost 3 bases, with 7 bases spanning the gap. DNA for the CDR3: TGTGCCAGCAGTGTAATCGGCTACGAGCAGTACTTC. Its translation: CASSVIGYEQYF.

The rearrangement uses TRBV5-4 and TRBJ2-7; a possible D gene is TRBD1 (6 bases). V gave up 4 bases and J gave up 2 bases, with 13 bases separating them. CDR3 length equals 14 residues. The germline CDR1 and CDR2 sequences are SGHNT and YYREEE (reference sequence). CDR3 bases: TGTGCCAGCAGCAAAACCGGGACACCCTACGAGCAGTACTTC. Translating gives CASSKTGTPYEQYF. The whole variable domain, filled in from reference TRBV5-4 and TRBJ2-7, reads ETGVTQSPTHLIKTRGQQVTLRCSSQSGHNTVSWYQQALGQGPQFIFQYYREEENGRGNFPPRFSGLQFPNYSSELNVNALELDDSALYLCASSKTGTPYEQYFGPGTRLTVT.

The chain links TRBV7-2 to TRBJ1-3; 7 bases fit TRBD1. Looked up from germline, CDR1 is SGHTA and CDR2 is FQGNSA. V lost 5 bases and J lost 1; bases outside the gene matches: 5. This CDR3 is 15 amino acids long. CDR3 bases: TGTGCCAGCAGCCGCGACAGGGATTCTGGAAACACCATATATTTT. Translating it yields CASSRDRDSGNTIYF.

The chain has TRBV6-5 and TRBJ1-4, with TRBD1 identical over 9 bases. J gave up 7 bases and V 2 bases, and 8 bases lay outside the gene matches. CDR3 length equals 16 residues. Germline CDR1 is MNHEY and CDR2 is SVGAGI. CDR3 DNA: TGTGCCAGCAGTTACGATCCCGGGACAGGGACTGAAAAACTGTTTTTT. This gives the protein CASSYDPGTGTEKLFF.

V is TRBV29-1 and J is TRBJ2-1; perhaps TRBD1 as D (6 bases). Trimming cost V 7 bases and J 8 bases, with 18 bases left between them. The CDR3 contains 13 residues. Germline CDR1 is SQVTM and CDR2 is ANQGSEA. CDR3 coding DNA: TGCAGCGCCGACAGACAACAGGGCTATGAGCAGTTCTTC. It translates to CSADRQQGYEQFF.

This sequence joins TRBV29-1 and TRBJ1-1; D possibly corresponds to TRBD1 (6 bases). This CDR3 spans 13 amino acids. The V and J ends lost 7 bases and 5 bases respectively, with 17 bases between them. Germline-derived CDR1 and CDR2 are SQVTM and ANQGSEA. For the CDR3, the DNA is TGCAGCGCCAACCAGGTTCAGGGGACTGAAGCTTTCTTT. It specifies CSANQVQGTEAFF.

The rearrangement links TRBV7-9 to TRBJ1-1; perhaps TRBD1 as D (6 bases). The germline gives CDR1 SEHNR, CDR2 FQNEAQ (reference sequence). This CDR3 spans 13 amino acids. Trimming shortened V by 5 bases and J by 7 bases, and 14 bases separated the two germline ends. The DNA of the CDR3 is TGTGCCAGCAGCACGGACAGACCATATGAAGCTTTCTTT. Amino acid sequence: CASSTDRPYEAFF.

The chain recombines TRBV7-3 with TRBJ2-2; D may be TRBD2 (5 bases). Trimming left V 1 base short and J 0 bases short, with 12 bases between. Germline CDR1 is SGHTA and CDR2 is FQGTGA. The CDR3 covers 17 residues. CDR3 DNA: TGTGCCAGCAGCTTAATGGGAGACGGAGCGAACACCGGGGAGCTGTTTTTT. Its protein is CASSLMGDGANTGELFF.

The genes are TRBV6-1 and TRBJ2-1; tentatively, D is TRBD1 (5 bases). With 3 bases removed from V and 8 bases from J, the gap between germline ends came to 17 bases. Per the germline V gene, CDR1 is MNHNS and CDR2 is SASEGT. The length of the CDR3 is 15 residues. The CDR3 coding sequence is TGTGCCAGCAGTGACCCCTTCTCCAGGGCCGATGAGCAGTTCTTC. It codes for CASSDPFSRADEQFF.

This clone was counted a few times. V gene TRBV4-1 combines with J gene TRBJ1-2; D unclear. The ends were cut back, 0 bases at V and 5 bases at J, with 4 bases in the middle. Germline V CDR1 and CDR2: MGHRA, YSYEKL. This CDR3 region has 12 residues. CDR3 nucleotide sequence: TGCGCCAGCAGCCAAGATCGGTATGGCTACACCTTC. Translation: CASSQDRYGYTF.

This chain joins TRBV9 and TRBJ2-5, with D unresolved. The V gene's germline CDR1 is SGDLS and CDR2 YYNGEE. V was shortened by 0 bases and J by 2 bases, with 14 bases between the two germline ends. The CDR3 covers 16 residues. Here the CDR3 reads CASSVGYSLSQETQYF. The DNA of the CDR3 is TGTGCCAGCAGCGTAGGATACAGCCTGTCACAAGAGACCCAGTACTTC.

This clone has just a few counts. The chain uses TRBV7-9 and TRBJ2-7; 7 bases align to TRBD1. Germline V gives CDR1 SEHNR, CDR2 FQNEAQ (reference sequence). This CDR3 comprises 13 residues. The trim removed 5 bases at V and 9 bases at J, leaving 10 bases unmatched. CDR3 amino acids: CASSTRQGPGQYF. The CDR3, as DNA: TGTGCCAGCAGCACAAGACAGGGACCGGGGCAGTACTTC.

A word on this clone: Relative to the germline gene, one junction end is altered; a read error may explain this. This chain connects TRBV7-7 to TRBJ2-2; D call uncertain. Germline lookup yields CDR1 SSHAT and CDR2 FNYEAQ (reference sequence). The length of the CDR3 is 13 residues. CDR3 in DNA: TGTGCTAGCAGCTTAGAATATACCGGGGAGCTGTTTTTT. Translated: CASSLEYTGELFF.

The chain has TRBV5-8 and TRBJ2-5; D might be TRBD1 (7 bases). Germline assignment: CDR1 SGHTS and CDR2 YDEGEE. V was trimmed by 1 base and J by 1 base, leaving 11 bases between them. CDR3 length: 15 amino acids. The CDR3 protein is CASSLSRDSQETQYF. The CDR3 DNA reads TGTGCCAGCAGCTTGTCGCGGGACAGCCAAGAGACCCAGTACTTC.

The chain uses TRBV5-5 and TRBJ1-2, with a tentative D call TRBD1 (5 bases). The germline CDR1 and CDR2 sequences are SGHKS and YYEKEE (reference sequence). The CDR3 runs 14 residues. With 0 bases removed from V and 4 bases from J, the gap between germline ends came to 10 bases. For the CDR3, the DNA is TGTGCCAGCAGCTTGGGTCAGGGAGGCTATGGCTACACCTTC. Amino acid sequence: CASSLGQGGYGYTF.

This clone occurred a few times. The J gene is TRBJ1-2, the V gene TRBV5-1, with TRBD1 matching over 9 bases. The CDR3 runs 16 residues. The V segment lost 0 bases and the J segment 0 bases; nucleotides outside the gene matches: 3. Germline CDR1 reads SGHRS; CDR2 reads YFSETQ. The CDR3: CASSLGTGEANYGYTF. CDR3 nucleotide sequence: TGCGCCAGCAGCTTGGGGACAGGGGAAGCTAACTATGGCTACACCTTC.

The rearrangement uses TRBV20-1 and TRBJ2-1; maybe TRBD1 (5 bases). Germline CDR1 reads DFQATT; CDR2 reads SNEGSKA (reference sequence). The germline V and J ends were trimmed by 4 bases and 4 bases, with 5 bases remaining between them. This CDR3 spans 11 amino acids. In DNA, the CDR3 is TGCAGTGCTAAGGGGTACAATGAGCAGTTCTTC. Residues: CSAKGYNEQFF.

The chain employs TRBV9 and TRBJ1-6; a weak D match, TRBD1 (6 bases). The germline V gene has CDR1 SGDLS and CDR2 YYNGEE. This CDR3 is 15 amino acids long. V lost 0 bases and J 7 bases, leaving 11 bases between the germline ends. The CDR3 loop is CASSVGGGGNSPLHF. The CDR3 coding sequence is TGTGCCAGCAGCGTAGGAGGGGGGGGGAATTCACCCCTCCACTTT.

The chain employs TRBV3-1 (or the pseudogene TRBV3-2) and TRBJ1-6; D perhaps matches TRBD1 (5 bases). CDR1 and CDR2 (germline): LGHDT, YNNKEL (reference sequence). Trimming pared 4 bases from V and 14 bases from J, leaving 9 bases between. There are 11 residues in the CDR3. CDR3 coding DNA: TGTGCCAGCAGCCCAGGGAAATCCCTCCACTTT. Translating it yields CASSPGKSLHF.